This T cell receptor beta chain is from a study of pediatric ulcerative colitis. Overall study findings and caveats: Clonal expansions reduced rectal repertoire diversity in acute severe colitis.

Assay: immunoSEQ multiplex PCR; the TCRdb copy retains only in-frame clones and omits some. The data show tens of thousands of clones, with 73% seen just once and 0.65% to 0.75% held by the top ten. About this clone itself: Its target is not known.

The CDR3 runs to 15 residues. Rectal tissue came from one to two pinch biopsies taken at colonoscopy. The sequence was obtained from a boy aged 5-17 years with moderate ulcerative colitis. The chain uses TRBV21-1 and TRBJ2-3; TRBD2 is the table's D call and was not checked against the DNA. TRBV21-1 is a recognized pseudogene. The sample consisted of gut tissue. CDR3 sequence reads: CASSLQRGRTDTQYF. The CDR3 nucleotides read TGTGCCAGCAGCCTTCAGCGGGGGCGCACAGATACGCAGTATTTT.